Sequencing of this T cell receptor (beta chain) was carried out in a study of OX40 agonist ivuxolimab in advanced cancers. Study background: Ivuxolimab, which is an agonistic anti-OX40 (CD134) antibody, was administered to the patients.

Whole-study results and caveats: In the expanded peripheral T cells, antigen specificity was never determined.

Measured with immunoSEQ multiplex PCR; TCRdb has only the in-frame clones, and not every one. The repertoire consists of tens of thousands of clones, with around four fifths occurring once and the leading ten covering approximately 2.6%. The CDR3 consists of 15 residues. Unmatched junction bases numbered 5, after V lost 6 bases and J lost 4 bases. Per germline, CDR1 MNHEY and CDR2 SVGAGI. Comments on this clone: No antigen is known for it.

The sample in question was CD4+ or CD8+ T cells sorted from blood, obtained in a trial of the OX40 agonist ivuxolimab. The receptor comes from an adult with an advanced solid tumor such as melanoma, head and neck, liver or kidney cancer. V and J are TRBV6-5 and TRBJ2-6, with 8 bases lining up with TRBD2. The CDR3 coding sequence is TGTGCCAGCAGATGGACTAGCTCCGGGGCCAACGTCCTGACTTTC. This sequence encodes CASRWTSSGANVLTF.